The clone carrying this T cell receptor beta chain has just a few counts. The antigen is undetermined. TCRdb reprocessed the 5' RACE reads via MiXCR and lists one record per CDR3 protein. This sample has tens of thousands of distinct CDR3 sequences; less than 4% occur once, and the top ten carry around 1.3%. The unsorted libraries were prepared from 2 million PBMCs (stored at -80 C). This specimen belongs to a study of neurological immune-mediated disorders. Study-level findings and limits: It was HTLV-1-associated myelopathy that showed the most TCR clonal expansion, while multiple sclerosis showed the least, falling below healthy controls. The multiple sclerosis repertoire cluster showed no association with any clinical or MRI feature. The authors stated that larger cohorts are needed.

After removal of 6 bases from V and 7 bases from J, the junction contained 10 bases not matched to a gene. The CDR3 loop spans 16 amino acids. Germline lookup yields CDR1 MNHEY and CDR2 SMNVEV (reference sequence). The sequence was collected from a man between 25 and 39 years old with multiple sclerosis. The chain links TRBV27 to TRBJ1-4; TRBD1 matches at 11 bases. What was sequenced was PBMCs. Written as DNA, the CDR3 is TGTGCCAGCAGGGACAGGGGGCTGAGCCCGCGTGAAAAACTGTTTTTT. It translates to CASRDRGLSPREKLFF.